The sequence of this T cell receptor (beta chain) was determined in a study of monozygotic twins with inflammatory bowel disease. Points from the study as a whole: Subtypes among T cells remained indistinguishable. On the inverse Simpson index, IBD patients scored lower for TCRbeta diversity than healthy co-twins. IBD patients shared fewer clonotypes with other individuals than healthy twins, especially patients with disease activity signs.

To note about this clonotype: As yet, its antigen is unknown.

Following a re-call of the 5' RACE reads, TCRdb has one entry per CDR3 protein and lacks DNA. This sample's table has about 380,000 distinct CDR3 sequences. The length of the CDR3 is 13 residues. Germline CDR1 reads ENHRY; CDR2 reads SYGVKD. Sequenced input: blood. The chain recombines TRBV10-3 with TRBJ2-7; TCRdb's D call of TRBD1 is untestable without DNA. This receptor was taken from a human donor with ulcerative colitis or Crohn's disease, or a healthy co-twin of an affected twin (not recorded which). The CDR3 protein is CAISESTGGEQYF.